The present T cell receptor (beta chain) was sequenced within a study of blood T cell repertoires in COVID-19. Study background: COVID-19 samples collected from the United States, Italy and Spain covered acute and convalescent phases. PBMCs, B-cell-depleted T cells, or T cells were the source of the cDNA or gDNA that made up the material.

Original handling: Cell counts per sample came from amplifying reference gene primers. This table comes from immunoSEQ multiplex PCR, and its TCRdb copy is limited to in-frame clones, with some not included. The DNA gave D and trimming, while V, J and clone size come from that table. The sample has 35,000 to 50,000 clones, 88% seen once; the top ten hold about 4.6%. This CDR3 is built from 16 residues. V was pared by 2 bases and J by 6 bases, with 14 bases between. CDR1 MNHEY and CDR2 SMNVEV come from the germline V gene (reference sequence). Sequencing input: peripheral blood. V is TRBV27 and J is TRBJ1-6; D may be TRBD1 (6 bases). This TCR was sampled from a human donor in a cohort sampled during active COVID-19. CDR3 protein: CASSLNWDTANSPLHF. Written as DNA, the CDR3 is TGTGCCAGCAGTTTAAATTGGGACACGGCTAATTCACCCCTCCACTTT.